This T cell receptor beta chain is from a study of cytomegalovirus exposure and HLA in healthy donors. The PCR had 60 Vbeta and 13 Jbeta primers. The method was immunoSEQ multiplex PCR; TCRdb's version includes in-frame clones alone and lacks a portion of them. The sample has over 100,000 clones; more than 60% are singletons. Germline trimming cut 0 bases from V and 4 bases from J; bases unmatched to any gene: 6. This CDR3 has 15 residues. Per germline, CDR1 SGHNT and CDR2 YYREEE (reference sequence). V gene TRBV5-4 combines with J gene TRBJ1-2; 7 nucleotides line up with TRBD1. The receptor comes from a woman in her 40s in good health and CMV-seropositive. The sample taken for sequencing was PBMCs. DNA of the CDR3: TGTGCCAGCAGCTTGGGAGGGACAGAAATCTATGGCTACACCTTC. Its translation: CASSLGGTEIYGYTF.